Sequencing of this TCR beta chain was carried out in a study of blood T cell repertoires in COVID-19 (TCRdb year 2020). Study-level background: Collaborator samples came from the United States, Italy and Spain and covered acute and convalescent phases of COVID-19. The dataset comprised deeply sampled blood TCRbeta repertoires from subjects exposed to, actively infected with, or recovered from COVID-19. The sample metadata nearly always contained a de-identified subject ID, COVID-19 status, age in years and sex. The prospective study material was composed of cDNA or gDNA derived from T cells, B-cell-depleted T cells, or PBMCs. HLA class I and class II types, where available, came from metadata supplied by the sample provider rather than from assay-based typing. The samples were drawn from the first 160 participants of the ongoing ImmuneRACE study and from 1,254 subjects provided by 6 global collaborators. The repertoires were released in a freely available public database intended as a resource for research on the immune response to SARS-CoV-2. Study-wide conclusions, independent of this receptor: The amount of clinical and demographic metadata varied by source and participant and was provided uncurated.

The immunoSEQ Assay, a bias-controlled multiplex PCR, was used to amplify TCRbeta CDR3 regions from genomic DNA. As for the original processing: The number of nucleated cells in each sample was estimated from the amplification of reference gene primers within the assay. Sequence reads were collapsed and filtered to measure the absolute abundance of every unique TCRbeta CDR3 rearrangement. For each sample, productive Simpson clonality was calculated as the square root of Simpson's diversity index over productive rearrangements. TCRdb holds this immuneACCESS table with in-frame rearrangements only. Some clones are missing; in checked studies, unresolved V genes explain under half, and the rest has no known cause. V, J and clone size were drawn from that table, and D and trimming were deduced from the DNA. Within this sample are about 60,000 clones, with about 84% of them counted one time only. Together, the top ten hold about 41% of the sample.

Inclusive of the bounding cysteine and phenylalanine, the CDR3 is 16 residues long. The only DNA kept is the CDR3, 48 bases in frame from the first base. The germline V and J ends show losses of 3 bases and 5 bases respectively, and no gene match explains 11 bases of the junction. The germline V gene (reference sequence) sets CDR1 to SGHKS and CDR2 to YYEKEE. Whole blood was collected in K2EDTA tubes by collaborating institutions according to the institutions' own protocols. For TCRbeta analysis, collaborators shipped samples as frozen whole blood, isolated PBMCs, or DNA extracted from either of those sample types. On this clone itself: The antigen it binds to is not known. No clone much larger than this one lies a single base away; base qualities are absent.

The receptor comes from a human donor in a cohort sampled during active COVID-19. The sequence links TRBV5-5 to TRBJ1-2; TRBD1 lines up with 9 middle nucleotides. Specimen: peripheral blood. The nucleotides are TGTGCCAGCAGCTGGGACAGGGCAGGAGGTCGGTATGGCTACACCTTC. Translated, it reads CASSWDRAGGRYGYTF.